The 7 T cell receptor beta chains below come from one sample, sequenced in a study of T cells in tuberculosis (dated by TCRdb to the late 2010s). Library preparation used the immunoSEQ multiplex PCR assay. TCRdb took over this immuneACCESS table, retaining in-frame rearrangements with V and J assigned. Such tables are incomplete; in checked studies, under half of the missing clones stem from an unresolved V gene, and the remainder is unexplained. In all, the sample holds fewer than 55,000 clones, and nearly 95% of those were seen once. The ten biggest clones cover less than 9.5% of the sample. Specimen: PBMCs. The receptors were sampled from a donor aged 10 to 29 with latent tuberculosis or without tuberculosis infection.

This sequence joins TRBV5-1 and TRBJ2-4; maybe TRBD1 (5 bases). Germline-derived CDR1 and CDR2 are SGHRS and YFSETQ. V was shortened by 0 bases and J by 7 bases, with 8 bases between the two germline ends. The CDR3 sequence is 13 residues long. DNA for the CDR3: TGCGCCAGCAGCTTGGCCCAGGGCAACATTCAGTACTTC. This gives the protein CASSLAQGNIQYF.

This clone appeared a few times. The rearrangement joins TRBV4-2 to TRBJ2-2; possibly TRBD1 for D (5 bases). Germline V gene sequence: CDR1 LGHNA, CDR2 YNFKEQ. The ends were cut back, 3 bases at V and 0 bases at J, with 5 bases in the middle. CDR3 length equals 14 residues. The CDR3 DNA sequence: TGTGCCAGCAGCCACAGGGCGAACACCGGGGAGCTGTTTTTT. It yields the protein CASSHRANTGELFF.

The rearrangement uses TRBV7-9 and TRBJ2-7; D possibly corresponds to TRBD2 (5 bases). This CDR3 region has 14 residues. Germline-derived CDR1 and CDR2 are SEHNR and FQNEAQ (reference sequence). V was cut by 5 bases and J by 9 bases, with 20 bases left in between. This CDR3 reads CASSPQRASPVQYF. As DNA, the CDR3 is TGTGCCAGCAGCCCCCAGAGGGCTTCTCCGGTGCAGTACTTC.

The chain joins TRBV5-4 to TRBJ2-3, with D tentatively TRBD2 (6 bases). The CDR3 loop spans 12 amino acids. The V and J ends lost 4 bases and 7 bases respectively, with 10 bases between them. Looked up from germline, CDR1 is SGHNT and CDR2 is YYREEE (reference sequence). The CDR3: CASSPGRNTQYF. DNA for the CDR3: TGTGCCAGCAGCCCCGGGAGAAATACGCAGTATTTT.

This chain uses TRBV18 with TRBJ2-6; D is unclear. Germline V gene data show CDR1 as KGHSH and CDR2 as LQKENI. This CDR3 is built from 15 residues. Between the trimmed V and J ends, which lost 1 base and 0 bases, there was a span of 4 bases. CDR3 DNA: TGTGCCAGCTCACCACAATACTCTGGGGCCAACGTCCTGACTTTC. Translated, it gives CASSPQYSGANVLTF.

The chain employs TRBV5-6 and TRBJ2-3, with 7 bases identical to TRBD2. The CDR3 totals 14 residues. Germline CDR1 is SGHDT and CDR2 is YYEEEE. The trim removed 3 bases at V and 5 bases at J, leaving 6 bases unmatched. The CDR3 loop reads CASSSGGRGDTQYF. In nucleotides, the CDR3 is TGTGCCAGCAGCTCGGGCGGGAGAGGAGATACGCAGTATTTT. The variable domain in full, with the rest retrieved from reference TRBV5-6 and TRBJ2-3, is DAGVTQSPTHLIKTRGQQVTLRCSPKSGHDTVSWYQQALGQGPQFIFQYYEEEERQRGNFPDRFSGHQFPNYSSELNVNALLLGDSALYLCASSSGGRGDTQYFGPGTRLTVL.

The J gene is TRBJ1-1, the V gene TRBV6-4; 7 bases agree with TRBD1. This CDR3 has 13 residues. V was clipped by 1 base and J by 12 bases; unmatched bases: 8. CDR1 is MRHNA and CDR2 is SNTAGT in the germline V gene. The CDR3 DNA sequence: TGTGCCAGCAGTGACTGGGTAGGGGGCGAGTCTTTCTTT. Its translation: CASSDWVGGESFF.